Below, 15 T cell receptor beta chains from the same sample are listed, as sequenced in a study of blood T cell repertoires in COVID-19. Only in-frame clones appear in the TCRdb table, and some are missing; sequencing was by immunoSEQ multiplex PCR. The data show approximately 53,000 clones, approximately 78% seen once. The sample comprised PBMCs or T cells enriched from blood (not recorded which). The receptors come from a woman in her 50s with acute COVID-19.

The V and J genes are TRBV19 and TRBJ2-1, with 9 bases matching TRBD2. This CDR3 is 15 amino acids long. The J segment lost 9 bases and the V segment lost 3 bases, leaving 9 bases of the junction unmatched. Germline V gives CDR1 LNHDA, CDR2 SQIVND (reference sequence). CDR3 in amino acids: CASSMGLAGVAEQFF. DNA for the CDR3: TGTGCCAGTAGTATGGGACTAGCAGGGGTGGCTGAGCAGTTCTTC.

CDR3 nucleotides: TGTGCCAGCAGCTTAGCGGGGGGGGGACAGAATGAGCAGTTCTTC. As protein: CASSLAGGGQNEQFF. The V gene is TRBV28, the J gene TRBJ2-1; TRBD2 aligns across 11 bases. V trimming: 6 bases; J trimming: 7 bases; junction bases outside the gene matches: 8. Germline V lookup: CDR1 MDHEN, CDR2 SYDVKM. This CDR3 is built from 15 residues. The full variable domain, with the rest looked up from reference TRBV28 and TRBJ2-1, is DVKVTQSSRYLVKRTGEKVFLECVQDMDHENMFWYRQDPGLGLRLIYFSYDVKMKEKGDIPEGYSVSREKKERFSLILESASTNQTSMYLCASSLAGGGQNEQFFGPGTRLTVL.

This CDR3 is CASSPSQGFGYGYTF. CDR3 in DNA: TGTGCCAGCAGTCCTTCACAGGGTTTTGGCTATGGCTACACCTTC. The rearrangement links TRBV28 to TRBJ1-2, with a weak D call TRBD1 (6 bases). The CDR3 is made up of 15 amino acids. The germline V gene encodes CDR1 MDHEN and CDR2 SYDVKM. Trimming removed 5 bases from V and 4 bases from J, with 17 bases in between.

This clone was detected a few times. The chain joins TRBV5-1 to TRBJ2-7; D remains ambiguous. CDR3 length: 13 amino acids. Trimming removed 0 bases at V and 6 bases at J, with 10 bases between. CDR1 is SGHRS and CDR2 is YFSETQ in the germline V gene. The DNA of the CDR3 is TGCGCCAGCAGCTTGGTTGGTCCAGGCGAGCAGTACTTC. It translates to CASSLVGPGEQYF.

The chain employs TRBV7-9 and TRBJ1-5, with 10 bases lining up with TRBD1. The CDR3 is 15 residues long. From germline, CDR1 is SEHNR and CDR2 FQNEAQ (reference sequence). Trimming removed 3 bases from V and 2 bases from J; junction bases left unmatched: 1. CDR3 sequence: CASSLTGGGNQPQHF. In nucleotides, the CDR3 is TGTGCCAGCAGCTTGACAGGGGGCGGCAATCAGCCCCAGCATTTT.

This clone was counted once. This chain connects TRBV7-9 to TRBJ2-1, with D possibly matching TRBD1 (6 bases). CDR1 is SEHNR and CDR2 is FQNEAQ in the germline V gene (reference sequence). Trimming left V 1 base short and J 0 bases short, with 7 bases between. CDR3 length: 15 amino acids. The DNA of the CDR3 is TGTGCCAGCAGCTTAGGGACAGTCTCCTACAATGAGCAGTTCTTC. Its translation: CASSLGTVSYNEQFF. The full variable domain, with the rest looked up from reference TRBV7-9 and TRBJ2-1, is DTGVSQNPRHKITKRGQNVTFRCDPISEHNRLYWYRQTLGQGPEFLTYFQNEAQLEKSRLLSDRFSAERPKGSFSTLEIQRTEQGDSAMYLCASSLGTVSYNEQFFGPGTRLTVL.

The rearrangement uses TRBV2 and TRBJ2-7; 12 nucleotides agree with TRBD1. The CDR3 is 15 amino acids. The germline CDR1 and CDR2 sequences are SNHLY and FYNNEI. V lost 3 bases to trimming and J lost 5 bases; unmatched junction nucleotides: 5. This CDR3 reads CASSDLGTGGNEQYF. The CDR3 DNA reads as TGTGCCAGCAGTGATCTTGGGACAGGGGGCAACGAGCAGTACTTC.

This rearrangement joins TRBV5-1 to TRBJ2-7; D possibly corresponds to TRBD2 (6 bases). The CDR3 sequence is 15 residues long. The V gene lost 2 bases and the J gene lost 0 bases, with 12 bases spanning the gap. From germline, CDR1 is SGHRS and CDR2 YFSETQ. This CDR3 reads CASSFTGTASYEQYF. CDR3 DNA: TGCGCCAGCAGCTTTACCGGGACTGCCTCCTACGAGCAGTACTTC.

The chain links TRBV14 to TRBJ2-7; 11 bases agree with TRBD2. The CDR3 has 14 residues. The germline CDR1 and CDR2 sequences are SGHDN and FVKESK. V lost 4 bases and J lost 6; bases outside the gene matches: 5. CDR3 protein: CASSLSGGASEQYF. The CDR3 DNA reads as TGTGCCAGCAGCCTTAGCGGGGGGGCCTCCGAGCAGTACTTC. The entire variable domain, with the rest obtained from reference TRBV14 and TRBJ2-7, is as follows: EAGVTQFPSHSVIEKGQTVTLRCDPISGHDNLYWYRRVMGKEIKFLLHFVKESKQDESGMPNNRFLAERTGGTYSTLKVQPAELEDSGVYFCASSLSGGASEQYFGPGTRLTVT.

The J gene is TRBJ2-7, the V gene TRBV30; D is possibly TRBD2 (5 bases). Germline CDR1 is GTSNPN and CDR2 is SVGIG (reference sequence). This CDR3 is 13 amino acids long. V gave up 7 bases and J gave up 0 bases, with 13 bases separating them. The CDR3 coding sequence is TGTGCCTCTTACCGGGGAGCCTCCTACGAGCAGTACTTC. It yields the protein CASYRGASYEQYF.

The CDR3, as DNA: TGTGCCAGTAGTCCGCGGACAGGGGGCAGATCCTATAATTCACCCCTCCACTTT. It is translated as CASSPRTGGRSYNSPLHF. The V call is TRBV19, the J call TRBJ1-6, with 11 positions matching TRBD1. The CDR3 loop spans 18 amino acids. Trimming removed 5 bases from V and 1 base from J; junction bases left unmatched: 7. The germline V gene has CDR1 LNHDA and CDR2 SQIVND (reference sequence).

V gene TRBV11-3 combines with J gene TRBJ1-1, with D tentatively TRBD1 (5 bases). This CDR3 region has 13 residues. Trimming pared 3 bases from V and 1 base from J, leaving 6 bases between. Germline CDR1 is SGHNT and CDR2 is YENEEA. The CDR3 loop reads CASSFQGNTEAFF. Written as DNA, the CDR3 is TGTGCCAGCAGCTTCCAGGGGAACACTGAAGCTTTCTTT.

This rearrangement joins TRBV5-1 to TRBJ1-2, with 9 bases identical to TRBD1. The V and J ends lost 4 bases and 5 bases, in that order; junction bases with no gene match: 6. This CDR3 is built from 14 residues. CDR1 and CDR2 from the germline V gene are SGHRS and YFSETQ. The CDR3 sequence is CASSRVGQGYGYTF. The CDR3 DNA follows: TGCGCCAGCAGCCGGGTTGGACAGGGGTATGGCTACACCTTC. The whole variable domain, filled in from reference TRBV5-1 and TRBJ1-2, reads KAGVTQTPRYLIKTRGQQVTLSCSPISGHRSVSWYQQTPGQGLQFLFEYFSETQRNKGNFPGRFSGRQFSNSRSEMNVSTLELGDSALYLCASSRVGQGYGYTFGSGTRLTVV.

The chain combines TRBV7-2 with TRBJ2-1; D unresolved. In germline, CDR1 is SGHTA, CDR2 FQGNSA. Trimming left V 0 bases short and J 5 bases short, with 5 bases between. The CDR3 covers 13 residues. The chain's CDR3 is CASSLAANNEQFF. The CDR3 bases are TGTGCCAGCAGCTTAGCGGCAAACAATGAGCAGTTCTTC.

V gene TRBV3-1 (or the pseudogene TRBV3-2) combines with J gene TRBJ1-2; unclear D gene. Trimming left V 4 bases short and J 3 bases short, with 12 bases between. Germline V gene lookup returns CDR1 LGHDT and CDR2 YNNKEL (reference sequence). The CDR3 is 14 amino acids. CDR3 nucleotide sequence: TGTGCCAGCAGCCCCCGTCCTGGCCACTATGGCTACACCTTC. Translation: CASSPRPGHYGYTF.